The text below deals with one TCR beta chain. Its target is not known. The data originate from a study of shared clonotypes between healthy human individuals. Background on the study: Each donor's CD4 naive and CD4 memory cells filled three plates apiece, CD8 naive two, and CD8 memory one. Study-level findings and limits: Incomplete sequencing of sorted subsets was indicated by rarefaction despite large depth.

It was at deep level that the assay was run. Evenly divided among several immunoSEQ plates was the genomic DNA of each subset. Produced via immunoSEQ multiplex PCR; TCRdb's table is partial and in-frame only. The sample has over a million clones, 70% to 80% seen once. The germline V gene encodes CDR1 SQVTM and CDR2 ANQGSEA. The CDR3 extends over 14 amino acids. J gave up 8 bases and V 4 bases, and 6 bases lay outside the gene matches. This receptor was obtained from a man aged 18 to 29 in good health. Some clones in this sample may be carry-over from other donors' samples. Sequences were obtained from memory CD4+ T cells from PBMCs. Subset noted: CD45RA-negative fraction. The V gene is TRBV29-1, the J gene TRBJ2-1; TRBD2 agrees at 12 bases. The CDR3, as DNA: TGCAGCGTTGGGAGGGGACTAGCGGGTTATGAGCAGTTCTTC. This gives the protein CSVGRGLAGYEQFF.